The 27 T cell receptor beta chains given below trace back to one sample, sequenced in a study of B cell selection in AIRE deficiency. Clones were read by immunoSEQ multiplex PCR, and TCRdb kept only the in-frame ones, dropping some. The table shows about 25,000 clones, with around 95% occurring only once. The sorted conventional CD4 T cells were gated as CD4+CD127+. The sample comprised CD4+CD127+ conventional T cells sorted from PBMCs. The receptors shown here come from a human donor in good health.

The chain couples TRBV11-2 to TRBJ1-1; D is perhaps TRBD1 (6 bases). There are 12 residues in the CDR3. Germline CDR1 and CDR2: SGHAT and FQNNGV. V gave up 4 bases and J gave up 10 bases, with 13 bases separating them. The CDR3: CASSSRQERAFF. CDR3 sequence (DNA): TGTGCCAGCAGCTCCAGACAGGAAAGAGCTTTCTTT.

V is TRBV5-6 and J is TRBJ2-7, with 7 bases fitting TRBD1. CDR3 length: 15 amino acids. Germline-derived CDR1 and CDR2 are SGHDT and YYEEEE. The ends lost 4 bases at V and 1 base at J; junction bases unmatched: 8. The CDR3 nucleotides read TGTGCCAGCAGCCCCGGGACAGTTCCTTCCTACGAGCAGTACTTC. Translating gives CASSPGTVPSYEQYF.

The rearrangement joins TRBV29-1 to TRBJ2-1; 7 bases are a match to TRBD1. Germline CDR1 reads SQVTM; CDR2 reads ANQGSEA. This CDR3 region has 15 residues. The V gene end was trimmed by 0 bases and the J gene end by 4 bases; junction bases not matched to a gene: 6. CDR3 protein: CSVEDRTGAYNEQFF. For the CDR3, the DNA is TGCAGCGTTGAAGATAGAACAGGGGCGTACAATGAGCAGTTCTTC.

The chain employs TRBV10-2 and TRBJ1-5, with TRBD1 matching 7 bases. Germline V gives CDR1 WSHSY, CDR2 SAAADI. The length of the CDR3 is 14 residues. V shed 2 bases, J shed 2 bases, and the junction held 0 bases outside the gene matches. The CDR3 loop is CASSEGQGNQPQHF. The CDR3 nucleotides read TGCGCCAGCAGTGAGGGACAGGGCAATCAGCCCCAGCATTTT.

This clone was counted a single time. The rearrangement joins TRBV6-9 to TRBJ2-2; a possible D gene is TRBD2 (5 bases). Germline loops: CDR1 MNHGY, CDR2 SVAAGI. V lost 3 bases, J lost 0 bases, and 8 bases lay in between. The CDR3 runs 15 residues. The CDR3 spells CASSYGISNTGELFF. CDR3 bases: TGTGCCAGCAGTTACGGGATCTCGAACACCGGGGAGCTGTTTTTT.

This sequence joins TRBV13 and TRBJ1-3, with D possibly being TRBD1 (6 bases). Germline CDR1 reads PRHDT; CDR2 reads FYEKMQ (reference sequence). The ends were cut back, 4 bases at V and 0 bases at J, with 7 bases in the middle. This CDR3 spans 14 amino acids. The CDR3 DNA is TGTGCCAGCAGCTCCAGGGGCTCTGGAAACACCATATATTTT. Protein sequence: CASSSRGSGNTIYF.

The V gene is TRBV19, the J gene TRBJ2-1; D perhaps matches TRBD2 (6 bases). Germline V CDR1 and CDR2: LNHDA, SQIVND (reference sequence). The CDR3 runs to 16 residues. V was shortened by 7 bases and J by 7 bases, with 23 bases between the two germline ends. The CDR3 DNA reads TGTGCCAGTACCAATCAACGCGGGGTCCGGGTTAATGAGCAGTTCTTC. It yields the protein CASTNQRGVRVNEQFF.

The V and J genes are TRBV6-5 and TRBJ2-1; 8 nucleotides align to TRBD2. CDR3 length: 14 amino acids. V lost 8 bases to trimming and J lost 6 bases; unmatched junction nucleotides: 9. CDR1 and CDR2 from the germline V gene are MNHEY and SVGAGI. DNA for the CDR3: TGTGCCAGCGCGATAGCGGGACGGCCCAATGAGCAGTTCTTC. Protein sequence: CASAIAGRPNEQFF.

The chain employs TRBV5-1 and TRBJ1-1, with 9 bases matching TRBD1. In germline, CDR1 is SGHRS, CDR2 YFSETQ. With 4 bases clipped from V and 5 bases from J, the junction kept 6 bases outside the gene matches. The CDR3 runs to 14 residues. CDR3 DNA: TGCGCCAGCAGCCCCGGGACAGGGTGGACTGAAGCTTTCTTT. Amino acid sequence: CASSPGTGWTEAFF.

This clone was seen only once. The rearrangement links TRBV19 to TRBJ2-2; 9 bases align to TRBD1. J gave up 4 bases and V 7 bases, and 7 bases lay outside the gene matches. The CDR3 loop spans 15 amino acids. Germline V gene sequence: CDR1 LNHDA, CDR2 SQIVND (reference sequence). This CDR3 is CASNHGTGTTGELFF. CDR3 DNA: TGTGCCAGTAACCACGGGACAGGGACCACCGGGGAGCTGTTTTTT.

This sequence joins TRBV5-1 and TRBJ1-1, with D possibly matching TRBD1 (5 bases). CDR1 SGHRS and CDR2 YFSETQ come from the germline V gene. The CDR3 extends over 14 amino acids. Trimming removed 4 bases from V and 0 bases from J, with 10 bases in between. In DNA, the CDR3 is TGCGCCAGCAGCGGACTGACAGTGAACACTGAAGCTTTCTTT. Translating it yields CASSGLTVNTEAFF.

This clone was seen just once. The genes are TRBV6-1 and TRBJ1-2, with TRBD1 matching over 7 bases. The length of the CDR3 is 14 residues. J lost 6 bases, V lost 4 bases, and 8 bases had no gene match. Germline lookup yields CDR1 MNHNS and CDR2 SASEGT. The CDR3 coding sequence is TGTGCCAGCAGTGTTTCTTTCCAGGGGGATGGCTACACCTTC. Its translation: CASSVSFQGDGYTF.

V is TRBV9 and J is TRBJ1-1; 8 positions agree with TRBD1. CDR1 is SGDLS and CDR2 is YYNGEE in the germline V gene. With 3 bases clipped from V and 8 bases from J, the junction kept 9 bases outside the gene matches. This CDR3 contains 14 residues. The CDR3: CASSGGGGQGEAFF. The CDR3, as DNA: TGTGCCAGCAGCGGAGGGGGAGGACAGGGAGAAGCTTTCTTT.

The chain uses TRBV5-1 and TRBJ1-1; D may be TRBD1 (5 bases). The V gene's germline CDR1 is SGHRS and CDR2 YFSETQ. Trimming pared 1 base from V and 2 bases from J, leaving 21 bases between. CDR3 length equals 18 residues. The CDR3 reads CASSLRSGTPMGNTEAFF. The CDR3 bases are TGCGCCAGCAGCTTGAGGAGCGGGACCCCAATGGGAAACACTGAAGCTTTCTTT.

The CDR3 is CASRAQGQETQYF. DNA for the CDR3: TGCGCCAGCAGAGCTCAGGGCCAAGAGACCCAGTACTTC. V gene TRBV5-1 combines with J gene TRBJ2-5, with a possible D match to TRBD1 (5 bases). The CDR3 covers 13 residues. Trimming removed 5 bases at V and 1 base at J, with 9 bases between. The germline V gene has CDR1 SGHRS and CDR2 YFSETQ.

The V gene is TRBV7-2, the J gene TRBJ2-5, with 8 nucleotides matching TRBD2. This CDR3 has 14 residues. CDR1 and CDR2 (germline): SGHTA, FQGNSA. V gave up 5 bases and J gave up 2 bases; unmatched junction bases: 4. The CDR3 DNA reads TGTGCCAGCAGCACCGAGCGGGGGCAAGAGACCCAGTACTTC. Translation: CASSTERGQETQYF.

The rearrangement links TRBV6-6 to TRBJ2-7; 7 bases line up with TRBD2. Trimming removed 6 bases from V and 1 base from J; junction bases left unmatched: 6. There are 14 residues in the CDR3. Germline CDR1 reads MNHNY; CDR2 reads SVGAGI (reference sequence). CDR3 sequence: CASRKKAGSYEQYF. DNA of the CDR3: TGTGCCAGCAGGAAAAAAGCGGGGTCCTACGAGCAGTACTTC.

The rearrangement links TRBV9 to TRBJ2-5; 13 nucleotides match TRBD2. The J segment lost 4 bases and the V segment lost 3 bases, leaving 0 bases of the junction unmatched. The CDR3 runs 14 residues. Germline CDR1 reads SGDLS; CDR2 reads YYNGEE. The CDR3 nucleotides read TGTGCCAGCAGCGGGACTAGCGGGGGAGAGACCCAGTACTTC. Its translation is CASSGTSGGETQYF.

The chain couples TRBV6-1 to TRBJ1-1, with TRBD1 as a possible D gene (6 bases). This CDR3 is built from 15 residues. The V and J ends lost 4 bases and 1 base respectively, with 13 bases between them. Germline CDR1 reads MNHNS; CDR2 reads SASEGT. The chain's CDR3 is CASSGDGTPNTEAFF. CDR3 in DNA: TGTGCCAGCAGTGGTGATGGGACACCGAACACTGAAGCTTTCTTT.

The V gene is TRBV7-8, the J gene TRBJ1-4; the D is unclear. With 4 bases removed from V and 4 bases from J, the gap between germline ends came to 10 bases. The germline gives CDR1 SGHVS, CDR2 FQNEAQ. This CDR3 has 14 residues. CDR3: CASSSGLINEKLFF. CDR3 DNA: TGTGCCAGCAGCTCCGGGCTGATTAATGAAAAACTGTTTTTT.

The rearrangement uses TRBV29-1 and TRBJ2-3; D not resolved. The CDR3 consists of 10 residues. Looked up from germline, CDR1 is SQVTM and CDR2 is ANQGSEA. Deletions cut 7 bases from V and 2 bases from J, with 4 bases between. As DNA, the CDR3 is TGCAGCGCCTACACAGATACGCAGTATTTT. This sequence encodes CSAYTDTQYF.

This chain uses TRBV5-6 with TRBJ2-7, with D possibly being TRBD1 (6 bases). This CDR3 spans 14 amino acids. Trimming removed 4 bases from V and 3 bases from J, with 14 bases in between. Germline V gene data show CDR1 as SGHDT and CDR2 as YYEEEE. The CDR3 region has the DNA TGTGCCAGCAGCACCCGGGACACCGACTACGAGCAGTACTTC. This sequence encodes CASSTRDTDYEQYF.

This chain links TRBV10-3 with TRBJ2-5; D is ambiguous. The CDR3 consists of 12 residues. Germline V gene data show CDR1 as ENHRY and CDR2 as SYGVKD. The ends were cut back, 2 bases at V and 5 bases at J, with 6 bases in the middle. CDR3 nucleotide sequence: TGTGCCATCAGTGAGGGGTGGGAGACCCAGTACTTC. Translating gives CAISEGWETQYF.

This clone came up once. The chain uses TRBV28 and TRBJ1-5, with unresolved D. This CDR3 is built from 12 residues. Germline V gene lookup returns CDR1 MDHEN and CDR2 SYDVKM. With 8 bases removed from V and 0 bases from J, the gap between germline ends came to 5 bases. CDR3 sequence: CASSRSNQPQHF. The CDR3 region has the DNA TGTGCCAGCTCCCGTAGCAATCAGCCCCAGCATTTT.

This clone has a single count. The CDR3 DNA reads as TGTGCCACCTCCGGGATAGCGGGGTGGAGGGAGCAGTTCTTC. As protein: CATSGIAGWREQFF. The genes are TRBV5-4 and TRBJ2-1; 8 nucleotides match TRBD2. The junction had 15 bases not matched to a gene; V was cut back by 9 bases and J by 10 bases. CDR1 and CDR2 (germline): SGHNT, YYREEE (reference sequence). CDR3 length equals 14 residues.

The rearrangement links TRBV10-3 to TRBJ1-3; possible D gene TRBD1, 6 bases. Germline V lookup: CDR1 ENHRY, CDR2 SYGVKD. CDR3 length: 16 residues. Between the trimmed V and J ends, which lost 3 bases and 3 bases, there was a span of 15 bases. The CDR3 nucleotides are TGTGCCATCAGTGAAAGGGGGACTCAGGTTGGAAACACCATATATTTT. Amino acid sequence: CAISERGTQVGNTIYF.

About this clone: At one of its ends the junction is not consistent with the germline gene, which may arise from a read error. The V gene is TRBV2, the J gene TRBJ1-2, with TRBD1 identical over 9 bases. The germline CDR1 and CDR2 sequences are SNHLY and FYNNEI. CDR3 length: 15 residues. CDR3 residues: CASRDRGYTNYGHTF. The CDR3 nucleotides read TGTGCCAGCAGGGACAGGGGCTATACTAACTATGGCCACACCTTC.